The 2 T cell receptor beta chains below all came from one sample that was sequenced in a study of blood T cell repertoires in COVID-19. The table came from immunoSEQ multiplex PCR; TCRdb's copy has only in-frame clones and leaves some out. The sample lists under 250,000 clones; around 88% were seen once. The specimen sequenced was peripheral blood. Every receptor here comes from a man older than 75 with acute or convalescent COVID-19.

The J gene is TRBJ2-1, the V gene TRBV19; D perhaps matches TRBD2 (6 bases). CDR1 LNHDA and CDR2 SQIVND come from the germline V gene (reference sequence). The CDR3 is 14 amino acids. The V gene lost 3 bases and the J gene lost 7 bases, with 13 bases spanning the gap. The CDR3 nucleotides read TGTGCCAGTAGTATCCGGAGGGCCTCGAATGAGCAGTTCTTC. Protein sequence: CASSIRRASNEQFF.

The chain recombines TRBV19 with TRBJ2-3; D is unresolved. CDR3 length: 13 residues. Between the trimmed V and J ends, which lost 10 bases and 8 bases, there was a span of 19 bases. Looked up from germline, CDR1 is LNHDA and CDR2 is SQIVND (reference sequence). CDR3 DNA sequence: TGTGCCACTCTTAACTCCGTTCGGAGTACGCAGTATTTT. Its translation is CATLNSVRSTQYF.